The sequence of this T cell receptor beta chain was determined in a study of shared clonotypes between healthy human individuals. Study in general: The study enrolled a couple of women and a few men aged 18 to 49.

As to this clone: Its cognate antigen is unknown.

General study points: Generation of non-shared clonotypes was less probable than generation of clonotypes shared by all four donors.

The naive CD8 fraction comprised CD45RO-negative cells positively selected for CCR7 and excluded terminally differentiated effector memory CD45RA+ cells. The V and J ends lost 0 bases and 10 bases respectively, with 10 bases between them. This CDR3 spans 13 amino acids. Germline values: CDR1 MNHEY, CDR2 SMNVEV (reference sequence). The table came from immunoSEQ multiplex PCR; TCRdb's copy has only in-frame clones and leaves some out. The sample records about 2.2 million clones, roughly 91% being singletons. The chain employs TRBV27 and TRBJ2-1; D unclear. What was sequenced was naive CD8+ T cells from PBMCs. The TCR originated in a man aged 18 to 35 in good health. Some clones in this sample may be carry-over from other donors' samples. Written as DNA, the CDR3 is TGTGCCAGCAGTTTATCCCTGGGCGTCGAGCAGTTCTTC. Translated: CASSLSLGVEQFF.